These T cell receptor beta chains were read from a single sample in a study of blood T cell repertoires in COVID-19. Some clones are missing from TCRdb's copy, which holds only in-frame ones; the method was immunoSEQ multiplex PCR. The top ten clones hold under 4% of a sample with roughly 500,000 clones, approximately 83% of them seen once. Sequenced input: peripheral blood. These receptors came from a human donor in a cohort sampled during active COVID-19. The CDR3 runs from the conserved cysteine through the conserved F or W. The D gene is left open where the match is weak. Clone size is shown for a subset of rows, as once, few, many or a class of expanded clone.

CDR3aa	CDR3nt	j_gene	v_gene	d_gene	abundance
CASQTGTGNTIYF	TGTGCCAGCCAGACAGGGACTGGAAACACCATATATTTT	TRBJ1-3	TRBV2	TRBD1	.
CASSLSGTVEEKLFF	TGTGCCAGCAGCTTATCCGGGACAGTAGAGGAAAAACTGTTTTTT	TRBJ1-4	TRBV11-2	TRBD1	.
CASSLREVGAAQETQYF	TGTGCCAGCAGCTTACGTGAGGTAGGAGCCGCGCAAGAGACCCAGTACTTC	TRBJ2-5	TRBV11-3	.	.
CASSLGSSGREEQYF	TGTGCCAGCAGCTTAGGGTCTAGCGGGAGGGAGGAGCAGTACTTC	TRBJ2-7	TRBV7-3	TRBD2	.
CASSDGQGRSPLHF	TGCGCCAGCAGCGATGGACAGGGGCGATCACCCCTCCACTTT	TRBJ1-6	TRBV5-1	TRBD1	.
CASSLLAGAQETQYF	TGTGCCAGCAGCTTACTAGCGGGAGCCCAAGAGACCCAGTACTTC	TRBJ2-5	TRBV7-3	TRBD2	.
CARSLPRDRHRNGEANVLTF	TGTGCCAGAAGCTTGCCGCGGGACAGGCATCGAAATGGGGAGGCCAACGTCCTGACTTTC	TRBJ2-6	TRBV5-3	TRBD1	.
CASRYQGSHEKLFF	TGTGCCAGCAGATACCAGGGGTCCCACGAAAAACTGTTTTTT	TRBJ1-4	TRBV28	.	many
CASSFSGFTDTQYF	TGTGCCAGCAGCTTCTCGGGATTCACAGATACGCAGTATTTT	TRBJ2-3	TRBV7-9	.	.
CASHTGNPPGELFF	TGTGCCAGCCATACAGGGAATCCTCCCGGGGAGCTGTTTTTT	TRBJ2-2	TRBV19	.	.
CAWSVQEVPTDTQYF	TGTGCCTGGAGTGTACAAGAGGTCCCCACAGATACGCAGTATTTT	TRBJ2-3	TRBV30	.	.
CASSQGLAVSGANVLTF	TGTGCCAGCAGCCAAGGGCTAGCGGTCTCTGGGGCCAACGTCCTGACTTTC	TRBJ2-6	TRBV4-2	TRBD2	.
CASPTGLHNYGYTF	TGTGCCAGTCCTACGGGACTCCATAACTATGGCTACACCTTC	TRBJ1-2	TRBV7-2	.	.
CASSLAASGLQFF	TGTGCCAGCAGCTTGGCGGCTAGCGGTTTACAGTTCTTC	TRBJ2-1	TRBV5-8	TRBD2	.
CASSSTGGESYEQYF	TGTGCCAGCAGCTCAACAGGGGGGGAGTCCTACGAGCAGTACTTC	TRBJ2-7	TRBV6-5	.	.
CASSLDRGLGTEAFF	TGTGCCAGTAGTTTGGACAGGGGATTGGGGACTGAAGCTTTCTTT	TRBJ1-1	TRBV19	TRBD1	.